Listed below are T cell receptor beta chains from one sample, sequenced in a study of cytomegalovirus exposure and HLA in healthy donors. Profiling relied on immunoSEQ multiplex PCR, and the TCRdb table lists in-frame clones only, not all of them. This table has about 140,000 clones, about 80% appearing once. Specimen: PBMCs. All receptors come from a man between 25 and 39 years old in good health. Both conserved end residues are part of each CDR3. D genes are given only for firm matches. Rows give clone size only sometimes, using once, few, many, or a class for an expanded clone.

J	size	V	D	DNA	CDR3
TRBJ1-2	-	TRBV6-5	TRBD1	TGTGCCAGCAGCCCAGACAGGGTAGTCGATGGCTACACCTTC	CASSPDRVVDGYTF
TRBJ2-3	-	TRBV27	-	TGTGCCAGCAGTTTGCTCGGCCGGGCAGATACGCAGTATTTT	CASSLLGRADTQYF
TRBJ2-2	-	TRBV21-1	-	TGTGCCAGCAAAAGCAGGGCCCCTTTAGCCGGGGAGCTGTTTTTT	CASKSRAPLAGELFF
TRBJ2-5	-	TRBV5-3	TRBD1	TGTGCCAGAAGCCCTTGGACAGGGAGGGAGACCCAGTACTTC	CARSPWTGRETQYF
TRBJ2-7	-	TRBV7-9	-	TGTGCCAGCAGCTCACAGGGCTCCTACGAGCAGTACTTC	CASSSQGSYEQYF
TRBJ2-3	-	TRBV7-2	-	TGTGCCAGCAGCTTAGGTCTAGGACTTATAGATACGCAGTATTTT	CASSLGLGLIDTQYF
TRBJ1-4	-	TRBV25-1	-	TGTGCCAGCAGTGAATGGGGGCAGAATGAAAAACTGTTTTTT	CASSEWGQNEKLFF
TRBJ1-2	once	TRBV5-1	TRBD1	TGCGCCAGTCGTTATTCGGGACAGGGGGCCCAAGTCTTC	CASRYSGQGAQVF
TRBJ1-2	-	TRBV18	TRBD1	TGTGCCAGCTCACCCATGGGACAGGGAGAAGGCCTAGCCTTC	CASSPMGQGEGLAF
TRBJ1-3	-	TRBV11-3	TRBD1	TGTGCCAGCAGCACGGCGCCACGGGACAGGGCCGGAAACACCATATATTTT	CASSTAPRDRAGNTIYF
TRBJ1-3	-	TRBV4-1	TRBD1	TGCGCCAGCAGCCAAGATTCTGAAGGGGGCCGGGCGGGAAACACCATATATTTT	CASSQDSEGGRAGNTIYF
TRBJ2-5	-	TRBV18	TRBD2	TGTGCCAGCTCACCAAATACAGGGACTAGCGTACAAGAGACCCAGTACTTC	CASSPNTGTSVQETQYF
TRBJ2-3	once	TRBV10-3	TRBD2	TGTGCCATCAGTGAGTTAGCTAGCGGGAGAGGCACAGATACGCAGTATTTT	CAISELASGRGTDTQYF
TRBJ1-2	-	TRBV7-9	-	TGTGCCAGCAGCTTAGGTGGCTCAGACACCTATGGCTACACCTTC	CASSLGGSDTYGYTF
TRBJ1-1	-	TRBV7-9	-	TGTGCCAGCAGCCGAGAGGCTAACACTGAAGCTTTCTTT	CASSREANTEAFF
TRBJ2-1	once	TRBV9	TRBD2	TGTGCCAGCAGCGCCCAACTTCTAGCGGGGGGCAATGAGCAGTTCTTC	CASSAQLLAGGNEQFF
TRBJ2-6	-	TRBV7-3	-	TGTGCCAGCAGCTTAACTCCCGGCTCTGGGGCCAACGTCCTGACTTTC	CASSLTPGSGANVLTF
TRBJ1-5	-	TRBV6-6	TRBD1	TGTGCCAGCAGCAGGACAGGGACTCAGCCCCAGCATTTT	CASSRTGTQPQHF
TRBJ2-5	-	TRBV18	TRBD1	TGTGCCAGCTCACCGGGACAGGGGGAGACCCAGTACTTC	CASSPGQGETQYF
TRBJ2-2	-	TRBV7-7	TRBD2	TGTGCTAGCAGCCCAAGCGGGAGGGCAGGGACCGGGGAGCTGTTTTTT	CASSPSGRAGTGELFF
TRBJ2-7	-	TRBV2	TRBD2	TGTGCCAGCAGTGCCCAAGGGACTAGCGGATTCTACGAGCAGTACTTC	CASSAQGTSGFYEQYF
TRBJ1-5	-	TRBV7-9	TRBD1	TGTGCCAGCAGCTTAGGGACAGGGGTCGGGTATAGCAATCAGCCCCAGCATTTT	CASSLGTGVGYSNQPQHF
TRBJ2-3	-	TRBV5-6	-	TGTGCCAGCAGCTTCAGGATCAGGGATACCACAGATACGCAGTATTTT	CASSFRIRDTTDTQYF
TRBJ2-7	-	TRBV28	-	TGTGCCAGCAGTGGGGCAAGTGCTGGAGAGGTCGACGAGCAGTACTTC	CASSGASAGEVDEQYF
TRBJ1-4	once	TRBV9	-	TGTGCCAGCAGCGTAGGAGGGCTCAGGGGTTCTAATGAAAAACTGTTTTTT	CASSVGGLRGSNEKLFF
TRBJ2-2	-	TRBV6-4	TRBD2	TGTGCCAGCAGCGAAACTAGCGGAGGAAACACCGGGGAGCTGTTTTTT	CASSETSGGNTGELFF
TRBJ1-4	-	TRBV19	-	TGTGCCAGTAGTCATTATGGGCCGCCTAATGAAAAACTGTTTTTT	CASSHYGPPNEKLFF
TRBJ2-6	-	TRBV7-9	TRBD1	TGTGCCAGCAGAACCGCCGGGACAGGGGGCGTGCGAGGGGCCAACGTCCTGACTTTC	CASRTAGTGGVRGANVLTF
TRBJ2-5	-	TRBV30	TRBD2	TGTGCCTGGAGTTCGGGACTAGCGGGATTGGGGGTGGGAGAGACCCAGTACTTC	CAWSSGLAGLGVGETQYF